A selection of T cell receptor beta chains follows, all from one sample in a study of shared clonotypes between healthy human individuals. Using immunoSEQ multiplex PCR, the repertoire was profiled, and TCRdb retains in-frame clones only, with some absent. Of roughly 2,300,000 clones in the sample, around 93% are singletons; the top ten hold roughly 0.34%. The source material was naive CD4+ T cells from PBMCs. The receptors here all came from a man aged 18-30 years in good health. Some clones in this sample may be carry-over from other donors' samples. Both conserved end residues are part of each CDR3. D genes are given only for firm matches. A clone size is listed for some rows: how often the clone was seen (once, few, many), or a class if it is expanded.

CDR3nt	CDR3aa	abundance	j_gene	d_gene	v_gene
TGCGCCAGCAGCCACGACAGGGCCCCGAATGAAAAACTGTTTTTT	CASSHDRAPNEKLFF	NA	TRBJ1-4	TRBD1	TRBV4-3
TGTGCCAGCAGTGTTAGGATCGGAGAGACCCAGTACTTC	CASSVRIGETQYF	NA	TRBJ2-5	NA	TRBV6-4
TGTGCCAGCAGCTTATTGGGACAGGGGAACACTGAAGCTTTCTTT	CASSLLGQGNTEAFF	few	TRBJ1-1	TRBD1	TRBV7-3
TGCGCCAGCAGCTTGAGAGAGAACACTGAAGCTTTCTTT	CASSLRENTEAFF	few	TRBJ1-1	NA	TRBV5-1
TGTGCCAGCAGTTTAGGCTTGCAAGAGACCCAGTACTTC	CASSLGLQETQYF	NA	TRBJ2-5	NA	TRBV27
TGTGCCAGCAGGACGCAGAGCAATCAGCCCCAGCATTTT	CASRTQSNQPQHF	NA	TRBJ1-5	NA	TRBV2
TGTGCCAGCAGCTCCATAGGGGCTGCAAATGAAAAACTGTTTTTT	CASSSIGAANEKLFF	NA	TRBJ1-4	NA	TRBV5-6
TGTGCCAGCACCACACCGGGATACACTGAAGCTTTCTTT	CASTTPGYTEAFF	NA	TRBJ1-1	NA	TRBV28
TGTGCCAGCAGCCCCGGAGGGCGGGGCTACAATGAGCAGTTCTTC	CASSPGGRGYNEQFF	NA	TRBJ2-1	NA	TRBV5-6
TGTGCCAGCAGCTTGGCCGGGGTCCCTTCCGGCTACACCTTC	CASSLAGVPSGYTF	once	TRBJ1-2	NA	TRBV5-4
TGTGCCACCAGCAGTCCGGACCCGACTAGCGGGACCCCCTACGAGCAGTACTTC	CATSSPDPTSGTPYEQYF	NA	TRBJ2-7	TRBD2	TRBV15
TGTGCCAGCAGTGGAGGGCCGCCATCATACAATGAGCAGTTCTTC	CASSGGPPSYNEQFF	NA	TRBJ2-1	NA	TRBV7-2
TGTGCCAGCTCACCACCTAGCGGGAAACGATTGGATGAGCAGTTCTTC	CASSPPSGKRLDEQFF	NA	TRBJ2-1	TRBD2	TRBV18
TGTGCCAGCAGCTCCCCCTCCTTTGGGCCCCCTGGTAGCTCCTACAATGAGCAGTTCTTC	CASSSPSFGPPGSSYNEQFF	NA	TRBJ2-1	NA	TRBV7-3
TGTGCCAGCAGCCTGGTCTCGAGGACGACTGAAGCTTTCTTT	CASSLVSRTTEAFF	once	TRBJ1-1	NA	TRBV7-2
TGTGCCAGTAGCATTAACCGTGGCTACACCTTC	CASSINRGYTF	NA	TRBJ1-2	NA	TRBV19
TGTGCCAGCAGACAAGACGGGAACTATGGCTACACCTTC	CASRQDGNYGYTF	NA	TRBJ1-2	NA	TRBV28
TGTGCCAGCAGCTTAGATACAGATTATAACTATGGCTACACCTTC	CASSLDTDYNYGYTF	NA	TRBJ1-2	NA	TRBV7-2
TGTGCCAGCAGCCCCAACAGGGGAAGCACAGATACGCAGTATTTT	CASSPNRGSTDTQYF	NA	TRBJ2-3	TRBD1	TRBV7-2
TGTGCCACCAGCAGAGATCAGGGGCAGGGATCTTTCTTT	CATSRDQGQGSFF	once	TRBJ1-1	NA	TRBV15
TGTGCCAGCAGGCTAGAAAACCTACCTAGCAATGAGCAGTTCTTC	CASRLENLPSNEQFF	NA	TRBJ2-1	NA	TRBV6-4
TGTGCCAGCAGCGTGGATCCAAACTATGGCTACACCTTC	CASSVDPNYGYTF	NA	TRBJ1-2	NA	TRBV9
TGCGCCAGCAGCTTGTCAACGGTTACTGAAGCTTTCTTT	CASSLSTVTEAFF	NA	TRBJ1-1	NA	TRBV5-1
TGTGCCAGCAGCGTTGACAGGGGATCAGATACGCAGTATTTT	CASSVDRGSDTQYF	NA	TRBJ2-3	TRBD1	TRBV9
TGTGCCAGCAGCCCTCACGATGGGAACCCAGCCTATGGCTACACCTTC	CASSPHDGNPAYGYTF	NA	TRBJ1-2	NA	TRBV7-9
TGCGCCAGCAGCCAAGATTCCGGAACCTATGGCTACACCTTC	CASSQDSGTYGYTF	NA	TRBJ1-2	NA	TRBV4-1
TGTGCCAGCAGTTACTACACTAGCGGGAGCTACGAGCAGTACTTC	CASSYYTSGSYEQYF	NA	TRBJ2-7	TRBD2	TRBV6-5
TGTGCCAGCTCACCAACCCTCCTGACAGGCGTCACCGGGGAGCTGTTTTTT	CASSPTLLTGVTGELFF	NA	TRBJ2-2	NA	TRBV18
TGTGCTAGTGGTTTGACGCATGAGACCCAGTACTTC	CASGLTHETQYF	NA	TRBJ2-5	NA	TRBV12-5
TGTGCCAGCAGCTCCCTAAGCGGGAGCTCCTACAATGAGCAGTTCTTC	CASSSLSGSSYNEQFF	NA	TRBJ2-1	TRBD2	TRBV5-4
TGTGCCAGCAGCCCCAGAGGGTCCACCTACAATGAGCAGTTCTTC	CASSPRGSTYNEQFF	NA	TRBJ2-1	NA	TRBV9
TGTGCCAGCAGCTTAGGGGGGGCAGCTCACACCGGGGAGCTGTTTTTT	CASSLGGAAHTGELFF	NA	TRBJ2-2	NA	TRBV7-3
TGCAGTGCTGAGGGGCGGGATGAGCAGTTCTTC	CSAEGRDEQFF	NA	TRBJ2-1	NA	TRBV20-1
TGTGCCAGCATGGGGCGGACAGGCAACACAGATACGCAGTATTTT	CASMGRTGNTDTQYF	NA	TRBJ2-3	TRBD1	TRBV6-6
TGTGCCAGCAAACAATTAAGCGGGAGGGCAAAAGATACGCAGTATTTT	CASKQLSGRAKDTQYF	NA	TRBJ2-3	TRBD2	TRBV19
TGTGCCAGCAGTGAAATTAGCTTCAACTACAATGAGCAGTTCTTC	CASSEISFNYNEQFF	NA	TRBJ2-1	NA	TRBV6-1
TGTGCCAGCAGCCGGCTACAAGGGGGGAGCGCCGGGGAGCTGTTTTTT	CASSRLQGGSAGELFF	NA	TRBJ2-2	NA	TRBV4-2
TGCGCCAGCAGCTCTTATACAGGGTATCGGCAAGAGACCCAGTACTTC	CASSSYTGYRQETQYF	NA	TRBJ2-5	NA	TRBV5-1
TGCGCCAGCAGTGAGTCACTTTACAATGAGCAGTTCTTC	CASSESLYNEQFF	NA	TRBJ2-1	NA	TRBV10-1
TGTGCCAGCAGCCCGGTAGGACAGGGGGCTTATCGGGAAGCTTTCTTT	CASSPVGQGAYREAFF	NA	TRBJ1-1	TRBD1	TRBV7-2
TGTGCCAGCAGCTGGACAGGGGCACCGGGCACTGAAGCTTTCTTT	CASSWTGAPGTEAFF	NA	TRBJ1-1	TRBD1	TRBV11-2
TGCGCCAGCAGCTTGGTGGATTTCACAGATACGCAGTATTTT	CASSLVDFTDTQYF	NA	TRBJ2-3	NA	TRBV5-1
TGTGCCAGCAGCGTCGGCCGAAGGACCTTTGGCTACACCTTC	CASSVGRRTFGYTF	once	TRBJ1-2	NA	TRBV9
TGTGCCAGCAGGGATCTAAGCTCTGGAAACACCATATATTTT	CASRDLSSGNTIYF	NA	TRBJ1-3	NA	TRBV2
TGTGCCAGCAACGAGTACAGGGCTCTCCAAGAGACCCAGTACTTC	CASNEYRALQETQYF	NA	TRBJ2-5	NA	TRBV28
TGTGCCAGCGGGGGGATTTACTTGTACACCATATATTTT	CASGGIYLYTIYF	once	TRBJ1-3	NA	TRBV28
TGTGCCAGCAGCTTAATGGGGACAGGGCTTAACACTGAAGCTTTCTTT	CASSLMGTGLNTEAFF	once	TRBJ1-1	TRBD1	TRBV7-3